A single sample gave rise to the 22 T cell receptor beta chains below, sequenced in a study of OX40 agonist ivuxolimab in advanced cancers. Profiled with immunoSEQ multiplex PCR; TCRdb holds only in-frame clones, not every one. The profile covers about 19,000 clones, with over 70% appearing a single time and over 15% taken by the ten largest. Sequencing was performed on CD4+ or CD8+ T cells sorted from blood, taken in a trial of the OX40 agonist ivuxolimab. All receptors come from an adult with an advanced solid tumor such as melanoma, head and neck, liver or kidney cancer.

V gene TRBV7-2 combines with J gene TRBJ1-1; D ambiguous. The CDR3 has 15 residues. The ends were cut back, 1 base at V and 6 bases at J, with 15 bases in the middle. Per germline, CDR1 SGHTA and CDR2 FQGNSA. The CDR3 spells CASSLGPVWLPEAFF. CDR3 bases: TGTGCCAGCAGCTTAGGCCCCGTTTGGCTCCCTGAAGCTTTCTTT.

This clone was observed a few times. This chain joins TRBV29-1 and TRBJ2-2; D unresolved. The CDR3 spans 12 residues. With 6 bases removed from V and 3 bases from J, the gap between germline ends came to 8 bases. The V gene's germline CDR1 is SQVTM and CDR2 ANQGSEA. The CDR3 reads CSVPFDTGELFF. CDR3 bases: TGCAGCGTCCCTTTCGACACCGGGGAGCTGTTTTTT.

The V gene is TRBV27, the J gene TRBJ2-1; either TRBD1 or TRBD2 may supply D (5 bases each). This CDR3 is 15 amino acids long. CDR1 and CDR2 (germline): MNHEY, SMNVEV (reference sequence). The V end was cut by 6 bases, the J end by 3 bases, with 15 bases between. As DNA, the CDR3 is TGTGCCAGCAGCCCTCGGGGACGCAACTACAATGAGCAGTTCTTC. Translated: CASSPRGRNYNEQFF.

This sequence joins TRBV6-5 and TRBJ2-7; possible D gene TRBD1, 6 bases. V gave up 7 bases and J gave up 6 bases, with 13 bases separating them. CDR1 is MNHEY, CDR2 SVGAGI, per germline. CDR3 length equals 12 residues. The DNA for the CDR3 is TGTGCCAGCAAGGACAGCCACCTCGAGCAGTACTTC. It is translated as CASKDSHLEQYF.

The V and J genes are TRBV7-7 and TRBJ2-3; D remains ambiguous. CDR1 is SSHAT and CDR2 is FNYEAQ in the germline V gene (reference sequence). V lost 1 base and J 2 bases, leaving 10 bases between the germline ends. The CDR3 has 15 amino acids. In DNA form, the CDR3 reads TGTGCCAGCAGCTTAGAGGCCAGTGCCACAGATACGCAGTATTTT. Its protein is CASSLEASATDTQYF.

The chain joins TRBV7-6 to TRBJ1-1; D unresolved. Trimming cost V 4 bases and J 4 bases, with 10 bases left between them. The length of the CDR3 is 13 residues. Germline V CDR1 and CDR2: SGHVS, FNYEAQ. The CDR3 coding sequence is TGTGCCAGCAGCTCCCCGGTGACCACTGAAGCTTTCTTT. This sequence encodes CASSSPVTTEAFF. The complete variable domain, with remaining parts taken from reference TRBV7-6 and TRBJ1-1, reads GAGVSQSPRYKVTKRGQDVALRCDPISGHVSLYWYRQALGQGPEFLTYFNYEAQQDKSGLPNDRFSAERPEGSISTLTIQRTEQRDSAMYRCASSSPVTTEAFFGQGTRLTVV.

The CDR3 nucleotides read TGTGCCGCGACCGTTGAGGGGTGGTCTGGAAACACCATATATTTT. It yields the protein CAATVEGWSGNTIYF. V gene TRBV21-1 combines with J gene TRBJ1-3. TRBV21-1 counts as a pseudogene. The CDR3 length is 15 residues.

The V gene is TRBV5-6, the J gene TRBJ2-4, with a weak D call TRBD2 (6 bases). Germline CDR1 and CDR2: SGHDT and YYEEEE. The CDR3 has 15 residues. Between the trimmed V and J ends, which lost 4 bases and 6 bases, there was a span of 17 bases. The CDR3 is CASSPSWVAVNIQYF. CDR3 DNA: TGTGCCAGCAGCCCCTCTTGGGTAGCGGTAAACATTCAGTACTTC. Filled out from reference TRBV5-6 and TRBJ2-4, the complete variable domain reads DAGVTQSPTHLIKTRGQQVTLRCSPKSGHDTVSWYQQALGQGPQFIFQYYEEEERQRGNFPDRFSGHQFPNYSSELNVNALLLGDSALYLCASSPSWVAVNIQYFGAGTRLSVL.

The rearrangement joins TRBV27 to TRBJ2-4; TRBD1 agrees at 8 bases. The trim removed 3 bases at V and 8 bases at J, leaving 6 bases unmatched. Germline V gene data show CDR1 as MNHEY and CDR2 as SMNVEV (reference sequence). There are 14 residues in the CDR3. DNA for the CDR3: TGTGCCAGCAGTTTGTACCAGGGGGCACACATTCAGTACTTC. This translates into CASSLYQGAHIQYF.

The chain links TRBV5-1 to TRBJ1-4; D is unresolved. V was cut by 0 bases and J by 1 base, with 4 bases left in between. The germline CDR1 and CDR2 sequences are SGHRS and YFSETQ. The CDR3 totals 14 residues. In nucleotides, the CDR3 is TGCGCCAGCAGCTTGGACGGAACTAATGAAAAACTGTTTTTT. This gives the protein CASSLDGTNEKLFF.

The V gene is TRBV7-9, the J gene TRBJ2-1; 8 nucleotides line up with TRBD2. V lost 8 bases, J lost 6 bases, and 9 bases stayed unmatched. The CDR3 loop spans 14 amino acids. The germline V gene has CDR1 SEHNR and CDR2 FQNEAQ (reference sequence). CDR3 DNA: TGTGCCAGCCTGGGACTAGTGGTCGGCAATGAGCAGTTCTTC. It specifies CASLGLVVGNEQFF.

This chain uses TRBV4-2 with TRBJ2-5; D possibly uses TRBD1 or TRBD2 (5 bases each). CDR1 is LGHNA and CDR2 is YNFKEQ in the germline V gene. V gave up 7 bases and J gave up 4 bases, with 16 bases separating them. This CDR3 spans 14 amino acids. CDR3: CASKREGPRETQYF. Written as DNA, the CDR3 is TGTGCCAGCAAGCGAGAGGGGCCAAGAGAGACCCAGTACTTC.

The sample holds a few counts of this clone. The chain is built from TRBV12-2 and TRBJ2-7; TRBD2 is taken as the D call from the table, unchecked against the DNA. TRBV12-2 corresponds to a pseudogene. The CDR3 totals 16 residues. The CDR3 nucleotides are TGTGCAAGTCGCTCACATGGAGCCGGGACTAGCAGAGGTCAGTACTTC. Residues: CASRSHGAGTSRGQYF.

The chain employs TRBV9 and TRBJ2-6, with 9 nucleotides matching TRBD2. Matching the DNA end better, TRBJ2-7 makes the J call doubtful. This CDR3 is 15 amino acids long. Germline V gene sequence: CDR1 SGDLS, CDR2 YYNGEE. The CDR3 DNA reads TGTGCCAGCAGCTCCCCCGGGACTAGCCGCTACGAGCAGTACTTC. Its protein product is CASSSPGTSRYEQYF.

The chain is built from TRBV9 and TRBJ2-5; no definite D call. Germline V gene lookup returns CDR1 SGDLS and CDR2 YYNGEE. This CDR3 contains 14 residues. Between the trimmed V and J ends, which lost 4 bases and 5 bases, there was a span of 15 bases. This CDR3 reads CASSPDGTWETQYF. In nucleotides, the CDR3 is TGTGCCAGCAGCCCCGACGGAACCTGGGAGACCCAGTACTTC.

The chain is built from TRBV28 and TRBJ2-5; D is ambiguous. Germline CDR1 reads MDHEN; CDR2 reads SYDVKM. CDR3 size: 16 residues. The germline V and J ends were trimmed by 0 bases and 0 bases, with 11 bases remaining between them. The CDR3 loop is CASSLWGSFYQETQYF. The DNA for the CDR3 is TGTGCCAGCAGTTTATGGGGCAGTTTTTACCAAGAGACCCAGTACTTC.

By its share, this clone is medium-sized. The rearrangement links TRBV7-2 to TRBJ1-1; 7 positions agree with TRBD1. Germline values: CDR1 SGHTA, CDR2 FQGNSA. CDR3 length: 15 amino acids. After removal of 3 bases from V and 3 bases from J, the junction contained 7 bases not matched to a gene. This CDR3 reads CASSLLQGRYTEAFF. The CDR3 coding sequence is TGTGCCAGCAGCTTGCTACAGGGGAGATACACTGAAGCTTTCTTT.

This clone was observed once. The rearrangement uses TRBV28 and TRBJ2-7; 8 bases match TRBD1. Germline V lookup: CDR1 MDHEN, CDR2 SYDVKM. V lost 7 bases to trimming and J lost 5 bases; unmatched junction nucleotides: 10. This CDR3 comprises 14 residues. The DNA for the CDR3 is TGTGCCAGCACAGTCAGGACAGGGTCTGACGAGCAGTACTTC. Translation: CASTVRTGSDEQYF.

The chain has TRBV14 and TRBJ2-1; 8 bases line up with TRBD1. The V and J ends lost 3 bases and 3 bases, in that order; junction bases with no gene match: 7. CDR3 length: 16 amino acids. CDR1 is SGHDN, CDR2 FVKESK, per germline. CDR3 sequence reads: CASSQSVGTGYNEQFF. The CDR3 nucleotides are TGTGCCAGCAGCCAGAGCGTAGGGACAGGCTACAATGAGCAGTTCTTC.

This sequence joins TRBV25-1 and TRBJ1-1; D is perhaps TRBD1 (5 bases). CDR3 size: 14 residues. V lost 2 bases, J lost 1 base, and 8 bases lay in between. The V gene's germline CDR1 is MGHDK and CDR2 SYGVNS. The CDR3 protein is CASSELGGNTEAFF. The CDR3 nucleotides are TGTGCCAGCAGTGAACTTGGGGGGAACACTGAAGCTTTCTTT.

The V gene is TRBV11-2, the J gene TRBJ2-7; D remains unclear. The CDR3 is made up of 13 amino acids. V lost 3 bases and J 4 bases, leaving 10 bases between the germline ends. The V gene's germline CDR1 is SGHAT and CDR2 FQNNGV. This CDR3 reads CASSLSVGYEQYF. CDR3 coding DNA: TGTGCCAGCAGCTTGTCGGTAGGGTACGAGCAGTACTTC.

This clone has only a few counts. The V gene is TRBV6-1, the J gene TRBJ1-2; maybe TRBD1 (5 bases). Trimming shortened V by 5 bases and J by 6 bases, and 13 bases separated the two germline ends. Germline CDR1 is MNHNS and CDR2 is SASEGT. This CDR3 comprises 13 residues. CDR3 in amino acids: CASSFREMDGYTF. CDR3 DNA: TGTGCCAGCAGTTTCAGGGAAATGGATGGCTACACCTTC.